One sample yielded the 24 T cell receptor beta chains listed below, sequenced in a study of siplizumab effects on memory and regulatory T cells. Method: immunoSEQ multiplex PCR; TCRdb's copy keeps in-frame clones and lacks some. The sample lists some 100,000 clones, about 90% occurring once. The sample consisted of CD4+ T cells sorted from blood. The receptors stem from a human donor in good health. Some clones in this sample may be carry-over from other donors' samples.

CDR3 nucleotides: TGTGCCAGCAGCTTAGTAACCGGGAGTCTCGATGAGCAGTTCTTC. Translation: CASSLVTGSLDEQFF. The V and J genes are TRBV7-3 and TRBJ2-1; a possible D gene is TRBD2 (6 bases). The length of the CDR3 is 15 residues. Germline lookup yields CDR1 SGHTA and CDR2 FQGTGA. Trimming removed 2 bases from V and 8 bases from J, with 16 bases in between.

This sequence joins TRBV11-3 and TRBJ2-1; 9 bases line up with TRBD2. Germline loops: CDR1 SGHNT, CDR2 YENEEA. The length of the CDR3 is 15 residues. With 4 bases clipped from V and 7 bases from J, the junction kept 8 bases outside the gene matches. DNA for the CDR3: TGTGCCAGCAGCTCATCTAGCGGGAATGGGAATGAGCAGTTCTTC. This encodes CASSSSSGNGNEQFF.

This clone has just a few counts. This sequence joins TRBV10-1 and TRBJ1-1; D is unclear. Trimming cost V 0 bases and J 3 bases, with 8 bases left between them. This CDR3 comprises 14 residues. Per the germline V gene, CDR1 is WNHNN and CDR2 is SYGVQD (reference sequence). CDR3: CASSESGPYTEAFF. For the CDR3, the DNA is TGCGCCAGCAGTGAGTCAGGCCCTTACACTGAAGCTTTCTTT.

The chain is built from TRBV19 and TRBJ2-7; D tentatively reads TRBD1 or TRBD2 (5 bases each). CDR3 length equals 12 residues. Germline V gene lookup returns CDR1 LNHDA and CDR2 SQIVND (reference sequence). V shed 8 bases and J shed 5 bases, with 13 bases lying between them. CDR3 region: CASEGMNDEQYF. The CDR3 nucleotides read TGTGCCAGTGAGGGGATGAACGACGAGCAGTACTTC.

The V call is TRBV5-5, the J call TRBJ1-2; unclear D gene. Germline values: CDR1 SGHKS, CDR2 YYEKEE (reference sequence). The CDR3 is 13 residues long. Between the trimmed V and J ends, which lost 0 bases and 1 base, there was a span of 4 bases. The CDR3 here is CASSLDSNYGYTF. DNA of the CDR3: TGTGCCAGCAGCTTGGACAGTAACTATGGCTACACCTTC.

The J gene is TRBJ2-5, the V gene TRBV15; D possibly corresponds to TRBD2 (5 bases). This CDR3 region has 15 residues. Germline V gene sequence: CDR1 LNHNV, CDR2 YYDKDF (reference sequence). The germline V and J ends were trimmed by 1 base and 1 base, with 10 bases remaining between them. The DNA for the CDR3 is TGTGCCACCAGCAGAGGCCAGCGGACCCAAGAGACCCAGTACTTC. Its protein is CATSRGQRTQETQYF.

This chain connects TRBV10-2 to TRBJ2-1; the match to TRBD2 covers 10 bases. Germline-derived CDR1 and CDR2 are WSHSY and SAAADI. J was trimmed by 5 bases and V by 6 bases; bases with no gene match: 7. This CDR3 has 15 amino acids. The CDR3 sequence is CASSTPGLAHNEQFF. CDR3 nucleotides: TGCGCCAGCAGCACCCCGGGACTAGCGCACAATGAGCAGTTCTTC.

The genes are TRBV14 and TRBJ2-1; tentative D call: TRBD2 (6 bases). Trimming shortened V by 4 bases and J by 4 bases, and 14 bases separated the two germline ends. The V gene's germline CDR1 is SGHDN and CDR2 FVKESK. CDR3 length equals 15 residues. CDR3 residues: CASSRSGEPYNEQFF. Here the CDR3 DNA reads TGTGCCAGCAGCCGTTCGGGGGAGCCATACAATGAGCAGTTCTTC.

The chain has TRBV11-1 and TRBJ2-5; maybe TRBD2 (5 bases). The CDR3 covers 15 residues. Trimming removed 5 bases at V and 2 bases at J, with 15 bases between. CDR1 is SGHAT, CDR2 FQDESV, per germline (reference sequence). As DNA, the CDR3 is TGTGCCAGCAGCCGGGCACAGCGGAATCAAGAGACCCAGTACTTC. Its translation: CASSRAQRNQETQYF.

This clone was counted between two and nine times. This chain uses TRBV10-3 with TRBJ1-1; no definite D call. The CDR3 contains 12 residues. With 2 bases removed from V and 8 bases from J, the gap between germline ends came to 9 bases. CDR1 is ENHRY and CDR2 is SYGVKD in the germline V gene. CDR3 loop: CAISETAAEAFF. The CDR3, as DNA: TGTGCCATCAGTGAGACGGCAGCCGAAGCTTTCTTT.

The chain joins TRBV14 to TRBJ2-2, with 9 bases that match TRBD2. Germline loops: CDR1 SGHDN, CDR2 FVKESK. CDR3 length: 16 amino acids. The V gene end was trimmed by 4 bases and the J gene end by 5 bases; junction bases not matched to a gene: 8. CDR3 amino acids: CASSPRAGGYTGELFF. CDR3 sequence (DNA): TGTGCCAGCAGCCCGAGAGCGGGAGGCTATACCGGGGAGCTGTTTTTT.

The chain uses TRBV5-4 and TRBJ2-5; 8 bases are shared with TRBD2. The length of the CDR3 is 16 residues. V was pared by 0 bases and J by 7 bases, with 11 bases of the junction left unmatched. Germline CDR1 SGHNT, CDR2 YYREEE (reference sequence). CDR3 loop: CASSLVWGAGEGTQYF. The DNA for the CDR3 is TGTGCCAGCAGCTTGGTCTGGGGAGCGGGAGAGGGGACCCAGTACTTC.

The chain combines TRBV7-6 with TRBJ2-5; 8 bases line up with TRBD1. CDR1 and CDR2 from the germline V gene are SGHVS and FNYEAQ. V was clipped by 5 bases and J by 2 bases; unmatched bases: 4. CDR3 length: 14 amino acids. The DNA of the CDR3 is TGTGCCAGCAGCCTCGGGACAGGACAAGAGACCCAGTACTTC. Its translation is CASSLGTGQETQYF.

To note about this clone: One end of the junction does not line up with germline, which may come from a read error. V usage is TRBV30 and J usage is TRBJ2-2; tentatively, D is TRBD2 (6 bases). The germline CDR1 and CDR2 sequences are GTSNPN and SVGIG (reference sequence). There are 16 residues in the CDR3. CDR3 nucleotide sequence: TGTGCCTGGATCTTGGGTCCTAGCGCGAAAACCGGGGAGCTGTTTTTT. It codes for CAWILGPSAKTGELFF.

This chain links TRBV28 with TRBJ2-7; TRBD1 matches 8 bases. The trim removed 2 bases at V and 5 bases at J, leaving 11 bases unmatched. The CDR3 contains 16 residues. The germline V gene encodes CDR1 MDHEN and CDR2 SYDVKM. The CDR3 nucleotides are TGTGCCAGCAGTTTAACCCCACGGACAGGGAATAACGAGCAGTACTTC. This translates into CASSLTPRTGNNEQYF.

This rearrangement joins TRBV28 to TRBJ1-3; D gene uncertain. Germline CDR1 reads MDHEN; CDR2 reads SYDVKM. V was clipped by 5 bases and J by 0 bases, with 8 bases between them. The CDR3 totals 14 residues. The CDR3 region has the DNA TGTGCCAGCAGTCCGATGGGCTCTGGAAACACCATATATTTT. Amino acids: CASSPMGSGNTIYF. The variable domain in full, with the rest retrieved from reference TRBV28 and TRBJ1-3, is DVKVTQSSRYLVKRTGEKVFLECVQDMDHENMFWYRQDPGLGLRLIYFSYDVKMKEKGDIPEGYSVSREKKERFSLILESASTNQTSMYLCASSPMGSGNTIYFGEGSWLTVV.

The chain recombines TRBV7-3 with TRBJ2-1; 7 bases line up with TRBD2. The CDR3 consists of 15 residues. Germline lookup yields CDR1 SGHTA and CDR2 FQGTGA. Germline trimming cut 5 bases from V and 5 bases from J; bases unmatched to any gene: 9. In nucleotides, the CDR3 is TGTGCCAGCAGCCCGACTAGCAGTCGAAACAATGAGCAGTTCTTC. It is translated as CASSPTSSRNNEQFF.

The chain employs TRBV6-5 and TRBJ2-7; TRBD2 matches 9 bases. Per the germline V gene, CDR1 is MNHEY and CDR2 is SVGAGI. J was trimmed by 6 bases and V by 5 bases; bases with no gene match: 8. The CDR3 consists of 14 residues. The CDR3 is CASSGGLARREQYF. The CDR3 DNA reads TGTGCCAGCAGTGGCGGACTAGCGCGGCGCGAGCAGTACTTC.

The CDR3 loop reads CASTLTGRNYGYTF. The CDR3 DNA follows: TGTGCCAGCACCCTAACGGGGCGGAACTATGGCTACACCTTC. The chain has TRBV28 and TRBJ1-2; tentatively, D is TRBD1 (5 bases). V dropped 7 bases and J dropped 2 bases, with 14 bases sitting between them. Germline CDR1 MDHEN, CDR2 SYDVKM. The CDR3 extends over 14 amino acids.

This clone has a single count. This chain joins TRBV19 and TRBJ2-1; 8 bases match TRBD2. The CDR3 spans 13 residues. V shed 6 bases, J shed 8 bases, and the junction held 6 bases outside the gene matches. CDR1 is LNHDA, CDR2 SQIVND, per germline (reference sequence). DNA for the CDR3: TGTGCCAGTAGACACCGGCGGGGGGATGAGCAGTTCTTC. It is translated as CASRHRRGDEQFF.

This clone showed up just once. This chain uses TRBV5-1 with TRBJ2-7; TRBD2 matches 8 bases. The CDR3 contains 17 residues. V trimming: 0 bases; J trimming: 3 bases; junction bases outside the gene matches: 11. From germline, CDR1 is SGHRS and CDR2 YFSETQ. The chain's CDR3 is CASSLAGGLAGDYEQYF. CDR3 coding DNA: TGCGCCAGCAGCTTGGCTGGAGGACTAGCCGGGGACTACGAGCAGTACTTC.

V usage is TRBV18 and J usage is TRBJ2-3, with a tentative D call TRBD2 (6 bases). Germline V gene sequence: CDR1 KGHSH, CDR2 LQKENI. Trimming pared 6 bases from V and 1 base from J, leaving 17 bases between. This CDR3 has 16 amino acids. CDR3 bases: TGTGCCAGCTCGGACCAGGCGGGACCCCGCACAGATACGCAGTATTTT. Its protein product is CASSDQAGPRTDTQYF.

In the case of this clone: The junction does not match germline at one end; this may be a read error. The chain joins TRBV14 to TRBJ2-6; weak D call: TRBD1 (7 bases). This CDR3 region has 14 residues. CDR1 is SGHDN, CDR2 FVKESK, per germline. The CDR3: CASRQGGGGNVLTF. DNA for the CDR3: TGTGCCAGCAGGCAAGGAGGGGGCGGCAACGTCCTGACTTTC.

The chain is built from TRBV7-2 and TRBJ1-5; 7 bases line up with TRBD1. The germline V gene encodes CDR1 SGHTA and CDR2 FQGNSA. CDR3 length: 17 amino acids. The V and J ends lost 5 bases and 0 bases, in that order; junction bases with no gene match: 10. In DNA, the CDR3 is TGTGCCAGCAGCCCCAGGGGGGGCCCCAATAGCAATCAGCCCCAGCATTTT. It encodes CASSPRGGPNSNQPQHF.